This T cell receptor (beta chain) was retrieved from a study of cytotoxic CD8 clonotypes in ibrutinib-treated CLL. In the study overall: Samples averaged about 260,000 productive templates and more than 85,000 productive rearrangements.

Method: immunoSEQ multiplex PCR; TCRdb's copy keeps in-frame clones and lacks some. This table has roughly 250,000 clones, 60% to 75% appearing once. For this clone: Its antigen is still unknown.

Trimming took 0 bases from V and 3 from J, leaving 7 bases between them. Per germline, CDR1 SGDLS and CDR2 YYNGEE. This CDR3 is 14 amino acids long. Study-level results: Public clonotypes were rare and shrank or held steady on treatment. Sampling schedules were unmatched across sustained-remission and progressing patients. Elevated clonality accompanied ibrutinib response, with a return toward baseline values at progression.

The TCR comes from a human donor with chronic lymphocytic leukemia. This sample comprised PBMCs, obtained after 24 months of ibrutinib treatment. The rearrangement uses TRBV9 and TRBJ1-3; no clear D gene. The CDR3 protein is CASSVASGGNTIYF. The DNA for the CDR3 is TGTGCCAGCAGCGTAGCTAGTGGTGGAAACACCATATATTTT.